Listed below are T cell receptor beta chains from one sample, sequenced in a study of blood T cell repertoires in COVID-19. Method: immunoSEQ multiplex PCR; TCRdb's copy keeps in-frame clones and lacks some. The sample yields approximately 140,000 clones, approximately 88% seen once. Material: peripheral blood. These receptors came from an elderly woman with acute or convalescent COVID-19. CDR3s include the opening cysteine and the closing phenylalanine or tryptophan. A D gene is named only where the DNA matches it firmly. Not every row has a clone size; where given, it reads once, few, many or a size class.

d_gene	j_gene	abundance	v_gene	CDR3aa	CDR3nt
.	TRBJ1-3	.	TRBV4-3	CASSLSYQGRVSGNTIYF	TGCGCCAGCAGCCTAAGCTACCAAGGGAGGGTCTCTGGAAACACCATATATTTT
TRBD2	TRBJ2-3	.	TRBV7-2	CASSSSPSGRTDTQYF	TGTGCCAGCAGCTCCTCCCCTAGCGGGAGAACAGATACGCAGTATTTT
.	TRBJ1-6	.	TRBV30	CAWSVSGGPRSSYNSPLHF	TGTGCCTGGAGTGTGTCCGGGGGGCCCCGGAGCTCCTATAATTCACCCCTCCACTTT
TRBD1	TRBJ1-1	.	TRBV19	CASSKGQGNTEAFF	TGTGCCAGTAGTAAGGGACAGGGAAACACTGAAGCTTTCTTT
.	TRBJ2-2	once	TRBV18	CASSLSVVVNTGELFF	TGTGCCAGCTCACTGTCTGTAGTGGTTAACACCGGGGAGCTGTTTTTT
TRBD1	TRBJ1-1	.	TRBV7-9	CASSFYGQGAGAFF	TGTGCCAGCAGCTTTTATGGTCAGGGGGCCGGAGCTTTCTTT
TRBD1	TRBJ1-6	.	TRBV5-1	CASSLAGGGAAHSPLHF	TGCGCCAGCAGCTTGGCCGGAGGGGGCGCAGCTCATTCACCCCTCCACTTT
TRBD2	TRBJ2-6	.	TRBV5-1	CASRTSGSSGANVLTF	TGCGCCAGCAGGACTAGCGGGAGTTCTGGGGCCAACGTCCTGACTTTC
.	TRBJ2-7	.	TRBV21-1	CASSRCTYEQYF	TGTGCCAGCTCCCGGTGTACCTACGAGCAGTACTTC
TRBD1	TRBJ2-2	.	TRBV24-1	CATSDPRQGTGELFF	TGTGCCACCAGTGATCCCCGACAGGGTACCGGGGAGCTGTTTTTT
.	TRBJ2-7	.	TRBV18	CASSPGANYEQYF	TGTGCCAGCTCACCAGGGGCCAACTACGAGCAGTACTTC
.	TRBJ2-3	.	TRBV6-6	CASSYEQGRGTDTQYF	TGTGCCAGCAGTTACGAACAGGGTAGGGGCACAGATACGCAGTATTTT
.	TRBJ2-7	.	TRBV6-5	CASSNRLEGQYF	TGTGCCAGCAGTAACCGTCTTGAGGGGCAGTACTTC
TRBD1	TRBJ1-5	.	TRBV7-2	CASSFRGGNNQPQHF	TGTGCCAGCAGCTTTAGAGGGGGCAACAATCAGCCCCAGCATTTT
TRBD2	TRBJ2-1	.	TRBV2	CASRSGTSGLNEQFF	TGTGCCAGCAGATCCGGGACTAGCGGCCTAAATGAGCAGTTCTTC
.	TRBJ1-1	.	TRBV10-1	CASSELGATEAFF	TGCGCCAGCAGTGAATTGGGGGCCACTGAAGCTTTCTTT
.	TRBJ2-2	.	TRBV13	CASSNRGELFF	TGTGCCAGCAGCAACAGAGGGGAGCTGTTTTTT
.	TRBJ2-3	.	TRBV19	CASSTGGDTQYF	TGTGCCAGTAGTACCGGGGGAGATACGCAGTATTTT
TRBD2	TRBJ2-1	.	TRBV4-1	CASSQDQIAGGSYNEQFF	TGCGCCAGCAGCCAAGATCAGATAGCGGGAGGTTCCTACAATGAGCAGTTCTTC
TRBD1	TRBJ2-5	.	TRBV4-3	CASSPTGQAFETQYF	TGCGCCAGCAGCCCAACCGGACAGGCTTTTGAGACCCAGTACTTC
.	TRBJ2-7	.	TRBV14	CASSQERIPGREQYF	TGTGCCAGCAGCCAAGAACGGATCCCAGGGAGGGAGCAGTACTTC
.	TRBJ2-3	.	TRBV27	CASSLFLATSTDTQYF	TGTGCCAGCAGTTTATTTTTGGCGACTAGCACAGATACGCAGTATTTT
TRBD2	TRBJ2-7	.	TRBV11-2	CASSLSSGGLYEQYF	TGTGCCAGCAGCTTATCGAGCGGGGGGCTCTACGAGCAGTACTTC
TRBD1	TRBJ2-7	.	TRBV11-2	CASSFAGGASYEQYF	TGTGCCAGCAGCTTCGCAGGGGGCGCGTCCTACGAGCAGTACTTC
TRBD1	TRBJ1-4	.	TRBV7-2	CASSVGQDNEKLFF	TGTGCCAGCAGCGTCGGACAGGATAATGAAAAACTGTTTTTT
TRBD1	TRBJ1-2	few	TRBV14	CASSAPTGGLRDYGYTF	TGTGCCAGCAGCGCACCAACAGGGGGACTGAGGGACTATGGCTACACCTTC
TRBD1	TRBJ2-1	once	TRBV9	CASSDGPLPGQGNNEQFF	TGTGCCAGCAGCGACGGGCCCCTTCCGGGACAGGGGAACAATGAGCAGTTCTTC
TRBD1	TRBJ1-2	.	TRBV5-6	CASSWDRVSNYGYTF	TGTGCCAGCAGCTGGGACAGGGTATCGAACTATGGCTACACCTTC
TRBD1	TRBJ1-1	.	TRBV6-5	CASRDRDSSTEAFF	TGTGCCAGCAGAGACCGGGACAGTAGCACTGAAGCTTTCTTT
.	TRBJ1-5	.	TRBV5-8	CASSSGFWDNQPQHF	TGTGCCAGCAGCTCAGGGTTTTGGGACAATCAGCCCCAGCATTTT
.	TRBJ1-1	.	TRBV15	CATSRDTGLAEAFF	TGTGCCACCAGCAGAGATACAGGGCTGGCTGAAGCTTTCTTT
TRBD1	TRBJ1-2	.	TRBV18	CASSPTGAVGYTF	TGTGCCAGCTCTCCCACAGGGGCGGTTGGCTACACCTTC
.	TRBJ1-1	.	TRBV19	CASSIEGQNTEAFF	TGTGCCAGTAGTATAGAAGGACAGAACACTGAAGCTTTCTTT
.	TRBJ2-3	.	TRBV19	CASSPSGDTQYF	TGTGCCAGTAGTCCATCCGGGGATACGCAGTATTTT
.	TRBJ2-7	.	TRBV13	CASARGLNSYEQYF	TGTGCCAGCGCCCGCGGCTTGAACTCCTACGAGCAGTACTTC
.	TRBJ2-2	.	TRBV9	CASSVGASPNTGELFF	TGTGCCAGCAGCGTAGGGGCTAGCCCGAACACCGGGGAGCTGTTTTTT
TRBD2	TRBJ2-2	.	TRBV7-6	CASSPTETSGNTGELFF	TGTGCCAGCAGCCCCACAGAGACTAGCGGGAACACCGGGGAGCTGTTTTTT
TRBD2	TRBJ2-3	.	TRBV20-1	CSASHLSGGASDTQYF	TGCAGTGCTAGTCACCTTAGCGGGGGGGCATCAGATACGCAGTATTTT
TRBD1	TRBJ1-1	.	TRBV10-3	CAISGTRDRDTEAFF	TGTGCCATCAGTGGCACACGGGACAGGGACACTGAAGCTTTCTTT
.	TRBJ1-5	.	TRBV20-1	CSASFPGVDQPQHF	TGCAGTGCTAGTTTCCCAGGGGTTGACCAGCCCCAGCATTTT
.	TRBJ2-2	.	TRBV6-5	CASTLSGLNTGELFF	TGTGCCAGCACCCTATCGGGATTAAACACCGGGGAGCTGTTTTTT
TRBD1	TRBJ2-7	.	TRBV7-2	CASSLGTGTIGYEQYF	TGTGCCAGCAGCTTAGGGACAGGGACGATTGGCTACGAGCAGTACTTC
TRBD1	TRBJ2-3	.	TRBV30	CAWSVGTGRDTQYF	TGTGCCTGGAGTGTCGGGACAGGGAGGGATACGCAGTATTTT
.	TRBJ1-5	.	TRBV5-6	CASSLAGRGGNQPQHF	TGTGCCAGCAGCTTGGCAGGGAGGGGTGGCAATCAGCCCCAGCATTTT
.	TRBJ2-5	.	TRBV2	CASSTLGAQYF	TGTGCCAGCAGTACCCTCGGGGCCCAGTACTTC
.	TRBJ2-3	.	TRBV7-2	CASSRSGSTDTQYF	TGTGCCAGCAGCCGTTCGGGGAGCACAGATACGCAGTATTTT
TRBD2	TRBJ2-3	.	TRBV6-8	CASSRAGPHTDTQYF	TGTGCCAGCAGCCGAGCGGGACCGCATACAGATACGCAGTATTTT
TRBD2	TRBJ2-2	.	TRBV11-2	CASRSLGGTGELFF	TGTGCCAGCAGGTCCCTGGGGGGGACCGGGGAGCTGTTTTTT
.	TRBJ1-5	.	TRBV7-9	CASSLPGLNQPQHF	TGTGCCAGCAGCCTTCCGGGACTTAATCAGCCCCAGCATTTT
.	TRBJ1-5	few	TRBV7-9	CASSRDNQPQHF	TGTGCCAGCAGTCGGGACAATCAGCCCCAGCATTTT
.	TRBJ1-5	once	TRBV19	CASSSGGLNQPQHF	TGTGCCAGTAGTAGTGGGGGCCTCAATCAGCCCCAGCATTTT
.	TRBJ2-2	.	TRBV7-9	CASSSRGAELFF	TGTGCCAGCAGCTCGCGCGGTGCGGAGCTGTTTTTT
.	TRBJ2-7	.	TRBV19	CASSYAGASYEQYF	TGTGCCAGTAGTTACGCGGGGGCCTCCTACGAGCAGTACTTC
.	TRBJ1-1	once	TRBV18	CASSPSMNAEAFF	TGTGCCAGCTCACCATCTATGAACGCTGAAGCTTTCTTT
TRBD1	TRBJ1-3	.	TRBV28	CASSSPGTGRNTIYF	TGTGCCAGCAGTTCACCCGGGACAGGGAGAAACACCATATATTTT
TRBD1	TRBJ2-7	.	TRBV6-5	CASNRDRGSYEQYF	TGTGCCAGCAACCGGGACAGGGGGTCCTACGAGCAGTACTTC
TRBD1	TRBJ1-2	.	TRBV18	CASSLGQGARGYTF	TGTGCCAGCTCACTTGGACAGGGGGCGCGTGGCTACACCTTC